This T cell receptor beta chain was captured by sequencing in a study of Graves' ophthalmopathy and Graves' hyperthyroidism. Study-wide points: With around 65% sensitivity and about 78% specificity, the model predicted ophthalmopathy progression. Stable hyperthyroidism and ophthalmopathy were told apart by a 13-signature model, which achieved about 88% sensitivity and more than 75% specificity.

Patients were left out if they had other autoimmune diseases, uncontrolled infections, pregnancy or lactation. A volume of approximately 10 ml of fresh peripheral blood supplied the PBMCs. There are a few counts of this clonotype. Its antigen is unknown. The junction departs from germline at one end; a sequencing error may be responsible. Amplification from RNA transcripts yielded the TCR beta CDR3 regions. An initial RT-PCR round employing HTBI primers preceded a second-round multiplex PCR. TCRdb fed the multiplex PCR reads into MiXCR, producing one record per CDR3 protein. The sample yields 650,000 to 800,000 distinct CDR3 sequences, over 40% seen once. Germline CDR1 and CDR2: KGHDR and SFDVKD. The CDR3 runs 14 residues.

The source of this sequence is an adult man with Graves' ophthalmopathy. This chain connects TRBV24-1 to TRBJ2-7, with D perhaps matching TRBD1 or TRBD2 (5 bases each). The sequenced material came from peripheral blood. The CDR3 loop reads CASSASRGVDEQYF. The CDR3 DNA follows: TGTGCCAGCAGTGCCTCGAGGGGCGTCGACGAGCAGTACTTC.